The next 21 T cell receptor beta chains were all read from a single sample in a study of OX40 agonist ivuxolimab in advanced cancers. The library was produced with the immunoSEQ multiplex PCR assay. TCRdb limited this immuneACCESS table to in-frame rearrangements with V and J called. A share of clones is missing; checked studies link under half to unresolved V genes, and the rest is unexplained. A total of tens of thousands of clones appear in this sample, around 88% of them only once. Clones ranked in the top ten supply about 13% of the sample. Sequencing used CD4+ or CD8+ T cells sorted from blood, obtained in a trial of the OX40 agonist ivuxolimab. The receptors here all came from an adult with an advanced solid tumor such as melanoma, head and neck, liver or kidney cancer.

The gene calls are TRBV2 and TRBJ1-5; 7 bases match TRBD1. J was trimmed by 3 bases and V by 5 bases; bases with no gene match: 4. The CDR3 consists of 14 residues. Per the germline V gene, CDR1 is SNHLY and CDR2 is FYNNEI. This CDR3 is CASSYRGPNQPQHF. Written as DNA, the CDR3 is TGTGCCAGCAGTTACAGGGGACCCAATCAGCCCCAGCATTTT.

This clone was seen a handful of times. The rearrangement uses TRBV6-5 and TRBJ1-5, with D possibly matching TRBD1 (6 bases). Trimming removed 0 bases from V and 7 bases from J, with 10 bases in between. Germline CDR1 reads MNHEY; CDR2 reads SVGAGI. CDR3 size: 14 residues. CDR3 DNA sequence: TGTGCCAGCAGTTACTCAGGGGGGGGACAGCCCCAGCATTTT. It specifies CASSYSGGGQPQHF.

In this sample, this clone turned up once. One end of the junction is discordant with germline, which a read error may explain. The CDR3, as DNA: TGTGCCAGCAGTTTCCCCAACTTC. It codes for CASSFPNF. V is TRBV28 and J is TRBJ2-7; D unclear. The CDR3 extends over 8 amino acids. CDR1 is MDHEN and CDR2 is SYDVKM in the germline V gene.

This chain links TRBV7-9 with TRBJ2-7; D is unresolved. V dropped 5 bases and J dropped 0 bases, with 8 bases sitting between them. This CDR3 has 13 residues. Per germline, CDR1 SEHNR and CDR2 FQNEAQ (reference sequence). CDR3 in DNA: TGTGCCAGCAGCCGCGCGTTCTCCTACGAGCAGTACTTC. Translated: CASSRAFSYEQYF.

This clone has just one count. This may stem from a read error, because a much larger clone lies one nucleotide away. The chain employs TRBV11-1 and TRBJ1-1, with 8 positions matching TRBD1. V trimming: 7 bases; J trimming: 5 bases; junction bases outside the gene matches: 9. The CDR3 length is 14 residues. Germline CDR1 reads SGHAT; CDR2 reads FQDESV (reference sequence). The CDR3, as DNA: TGTGCCAGCAACCAGGGACAGGTGACAACTGAAGCTTTCTTT. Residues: CASNQGQVTTEAFF.

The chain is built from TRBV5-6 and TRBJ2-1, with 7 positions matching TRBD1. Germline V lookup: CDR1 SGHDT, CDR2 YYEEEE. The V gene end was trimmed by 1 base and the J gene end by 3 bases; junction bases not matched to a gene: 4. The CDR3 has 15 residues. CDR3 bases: TGTGCCAGCAGCTTGACAGGGGCGAACTACAATGAGCAGTTCTTC. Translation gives CASSLTGANYNEQFF.

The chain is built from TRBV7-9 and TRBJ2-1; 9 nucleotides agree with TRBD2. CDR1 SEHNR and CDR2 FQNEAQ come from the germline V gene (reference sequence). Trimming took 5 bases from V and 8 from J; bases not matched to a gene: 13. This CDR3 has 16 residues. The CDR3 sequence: CASSPRTSVRFDEQFF. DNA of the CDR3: TGTGCCAGCAGCCCCAGGACTAGCGTGAGGTTTGATGAGCAGTTCTTC.

This CDR3 is CASRGQGDTEAFF. DNA of the CDR3: TGTGCCAGCAGGGGACAGGGGGACACTGAAGCTTTCTTT. V gene TRBV6-1 combines with J gene TRBJ1-1, with 11 bases that match TRBD1. J gave up 3 bases and V 6 bases, and 0 bases lay outside the gene matches. The CDR3 runs 13 residues. The germline V gene has CDR1 MNHNS and CDR2 SASEGT.

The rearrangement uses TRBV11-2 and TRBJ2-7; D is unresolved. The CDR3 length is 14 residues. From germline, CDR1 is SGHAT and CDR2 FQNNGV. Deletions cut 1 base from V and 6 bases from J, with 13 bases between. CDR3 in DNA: TGTGCCAGCAGCTTAGTCAGATACGGTTTCGAGCAGTACTTC. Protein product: CASSLVRYGFEQYF.

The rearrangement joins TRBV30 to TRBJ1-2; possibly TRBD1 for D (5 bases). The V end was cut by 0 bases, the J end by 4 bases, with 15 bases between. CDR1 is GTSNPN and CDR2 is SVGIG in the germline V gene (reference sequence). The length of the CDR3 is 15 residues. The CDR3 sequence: CAWSVQALPAYGYTF. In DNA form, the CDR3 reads TGTGCCTGGAGTGTACAGGCACTTCCCGCCTATGGCTACACCTTC.

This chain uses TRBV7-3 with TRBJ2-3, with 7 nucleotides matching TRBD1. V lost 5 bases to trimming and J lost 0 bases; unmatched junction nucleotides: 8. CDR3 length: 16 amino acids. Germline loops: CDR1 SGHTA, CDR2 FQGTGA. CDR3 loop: CASSRQGDPSTDTQYF. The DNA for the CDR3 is TGTGCCAGCAGCCGGCAGGGGGATCCTAGCACAGATACGCAGTATTTT.

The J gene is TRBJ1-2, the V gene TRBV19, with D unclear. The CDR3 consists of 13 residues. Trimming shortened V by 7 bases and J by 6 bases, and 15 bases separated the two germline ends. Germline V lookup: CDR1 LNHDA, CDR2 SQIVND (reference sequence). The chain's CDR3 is CASNPKAADGYTF. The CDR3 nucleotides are TGTGCCAGTAATCCCAAGGCGGCAGATGGCTACACCTTC.

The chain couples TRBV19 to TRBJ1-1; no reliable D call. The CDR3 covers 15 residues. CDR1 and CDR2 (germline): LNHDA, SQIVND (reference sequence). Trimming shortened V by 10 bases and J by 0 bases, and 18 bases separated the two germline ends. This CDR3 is CATAVTYLMNTEAFF. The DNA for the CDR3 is TGTGCCACCGCGGTCACCTACCTTATGAACACTGAAGCTTTCTTT.

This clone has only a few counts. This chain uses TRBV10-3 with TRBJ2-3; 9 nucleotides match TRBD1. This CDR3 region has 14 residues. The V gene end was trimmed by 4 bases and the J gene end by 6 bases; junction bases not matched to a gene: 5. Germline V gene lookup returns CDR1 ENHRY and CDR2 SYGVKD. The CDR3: CAISVGQGGDTQYF. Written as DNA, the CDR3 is TGTGCCATCAGTGTGGGACAGGGCGGGGATACGCAGTATTTT.

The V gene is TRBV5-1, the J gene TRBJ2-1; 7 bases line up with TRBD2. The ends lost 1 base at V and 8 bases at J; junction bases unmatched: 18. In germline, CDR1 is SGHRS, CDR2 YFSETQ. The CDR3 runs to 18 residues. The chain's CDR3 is CASSLSLPSRSGNHEQFF. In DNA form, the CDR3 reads TGCGCCAGCAGCTTGAGCCTCCCGTCGAGAAGCGGGAATCATGAGCAGTTCTTC.

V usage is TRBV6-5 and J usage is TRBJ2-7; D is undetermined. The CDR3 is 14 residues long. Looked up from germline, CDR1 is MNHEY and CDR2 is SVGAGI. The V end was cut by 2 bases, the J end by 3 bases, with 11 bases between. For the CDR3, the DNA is TGTGCCAGCAGTTACACGATCGGTAACTACGAGCAGTACTTC. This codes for CASSYTIGNYEQYF.

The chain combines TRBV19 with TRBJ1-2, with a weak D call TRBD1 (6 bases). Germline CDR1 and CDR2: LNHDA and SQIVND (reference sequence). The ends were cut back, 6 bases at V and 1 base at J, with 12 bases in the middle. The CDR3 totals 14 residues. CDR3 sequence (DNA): TGTGCCAGTAGGCAGGACAGTGATAACTATGGCTACACCTTC. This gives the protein CASRQDSDNYGYTF.

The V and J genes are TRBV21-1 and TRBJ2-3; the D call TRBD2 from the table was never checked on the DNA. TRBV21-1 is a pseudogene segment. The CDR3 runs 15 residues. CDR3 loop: CASSKLADSTDTQYF. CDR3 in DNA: TGTGCCAGCAGCAAACTAGCGGATAGCACAGATACGCAGTATTTT.

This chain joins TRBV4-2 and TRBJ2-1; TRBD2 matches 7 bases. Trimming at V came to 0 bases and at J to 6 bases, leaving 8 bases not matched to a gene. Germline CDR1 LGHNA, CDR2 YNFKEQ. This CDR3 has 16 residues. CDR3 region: CASSQDRGLPSNEQFF. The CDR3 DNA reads TGTGCCAGCAGCCAAGATAGGGGACTACCGTCCAATGAGCAGTTCTTC.

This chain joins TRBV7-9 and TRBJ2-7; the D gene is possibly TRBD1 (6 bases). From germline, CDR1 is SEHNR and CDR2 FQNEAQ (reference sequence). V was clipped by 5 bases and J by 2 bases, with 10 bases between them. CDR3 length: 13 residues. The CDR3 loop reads CASSPDRAYEQYF. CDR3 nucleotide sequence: TGTGCCAGCAGCCCGGACAGAGCCTACGAGCAGTACTTC.

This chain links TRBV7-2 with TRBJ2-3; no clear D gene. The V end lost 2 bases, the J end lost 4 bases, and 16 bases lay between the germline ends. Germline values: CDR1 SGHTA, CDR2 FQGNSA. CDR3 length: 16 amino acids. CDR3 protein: CASSLRASSPADTQYF. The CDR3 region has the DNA TGTGCCAGCAGCTTAAGGGCCTCAAGTCCTGCAGATACGCAGTATTTT.